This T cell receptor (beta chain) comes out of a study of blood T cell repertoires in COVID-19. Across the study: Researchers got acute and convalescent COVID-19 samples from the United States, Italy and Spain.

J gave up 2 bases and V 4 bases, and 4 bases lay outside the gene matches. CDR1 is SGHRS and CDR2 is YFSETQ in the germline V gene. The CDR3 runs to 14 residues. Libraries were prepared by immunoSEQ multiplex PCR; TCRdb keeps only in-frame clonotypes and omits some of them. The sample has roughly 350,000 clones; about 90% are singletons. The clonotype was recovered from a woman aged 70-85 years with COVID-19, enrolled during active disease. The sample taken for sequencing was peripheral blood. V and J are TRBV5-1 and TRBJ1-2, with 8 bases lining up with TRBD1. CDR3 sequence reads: CASSEQGGNYGYTF. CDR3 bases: TGCGCCAGCAGCGAACAGGGGGGGAACTATGGCTACACCTTC.